This TCR beta chain was recorded in a study of preoperative IRX-2 immunotherapy in early breast cancer. The data were produced by immunoSEQ multiplex PCR, yet TCRdb's version contains in-frame clones alone and is incomplete. Of 32,000 or so clones in the sample, roughly four fifths are singletons; the top ten hold nearly 2.5%. Germline CDR1 and CDR2: MNHGY and SAAAGT. With 8 bases removed from V and 6 bases from J, the gap between germline ends came to 11 bases. CDR3 size: 13 residues. Treatment in this sample: preoperative locoregional IRX-2 cytokine immunotherapy. Samples came from a phase Ib trial of preoperative locoregional IRX-2 cytokine immunotherapy.

This clonotype originated in a human donor with breast cancer. V and J are TRBV6-8 and TRBJ1-6; a possible D gene is TRBD1 (5 bases). The sequencing here drew on lymph node tissue, taken from a patient treated with IRX-2 immunotherapy. CDR3 nucleotides: TGTGCCAGCGAGACAGTCGGTAATTCACCCCTCCACTTT. Translation: CASETVGNSPLHF.